The 17 T cell receptor beta chains below come from one sample, sequenced in a study of T cell clones after liver transplantation. The data were produced by immunoSEQ multiplex PCR, yet TCRdb's version contains in-frame clones alone and is incomplete. Of 15,000 to 20,000 clones in the sample, approximately 80% were seen once. The material sequenced was CD8+ T cells from blood, taken around 50 months after liver transplant. These receptors all stem from a human patient who received a liver transplant. The graft donor may be the source of some T cells.

As concerns this clone: The junction departs from the called germline gene at one end, perhaps through a read error. The chain couples TRBV7-9 to TRBJ2-2, with TRBD1 matching 7 bases. CDR3 length: 14 amino acids. Looked up from germline, CDR1 is SEHNR and CDR2 is FQNEAQ (reference sequence). In DNA, the CDR3 is TGCGCCAGCAGCCCCGGGACAGTTACCGGGGAGCTGTTTTTT. Residues: CASSPGTVTGELFF.

This rearrangement joins TRBV5-1 to TRBJ2-1; 12 bases line up with TRBD2. The CDR3 runs to 19 residues. CDR1 and CDR2 from the germline V gene are SGHRS and YFSETQ. V dropped 5 bases and J dropped 4; count of bases not matched to a gene: 16. The CDR3 nucleotides are TGCGCCAGCAGTCGCACGACTAGCGGGAGAACTAAGAGATACAATGAGCAGTTCTTC. Translating it yields CASSRTTSGRTKRYNEQFF.

The chain carries TRBV28 and TRBJ2-3; 7 bases are shared with TRBD2. Germline assignment: CDR1 MDHEN and CDR2 SYDVKM. The CDR3 has 16 amino acids. V was pared by 7 bases and J by 4 bases, with 14 bases of the junction left unmatched. The CDR3: CASTLLGEGNADTQYF. For the CDR3, the DNA is TGTGCCAGCACCCTTCTAGGGGAGGGTAACGCAGATACGCAGTATTTT.

The chain recombines TRBV9 with TRBJ1-2; maybe TRBD1 (5 bases). The CDR3 sequence is 15 residues long. Trimming cost V 4 bases and J 8 bases, with 21 bases left between them. Germline V gene data show CDR1 as SGDLS and CDR2 as YYNGEE. CDR3 in amino acids: CASSNRDRGLGGYTF. The CDR3 nucleotides read TGTGCCAGCAGCAACCGGGACCGCGGATTGGGGGGCTACACCTTC. The variable domain in full, completed from reference TRBV9 and TRBJ1-2, reads DSGVTQTPKHLITATGQRVTLRCSPRSGDLSVYWYQQSLDQGLQFLIQYYNGEERAKGNILERFSAQQFPDLHSELNLSSLELGDSALYFCASSNRDRGLGGYTFGSGTRLTVV.

This chain links TRBV7-9 with TRBJ2-1; TRBD1 might be the D (5 bases). Germline CDR1 SEHNR, CDR2 FQNEAQ (reference sequence). V was shortened by 8 bases and J by 5 bases, with 7 bases between the two germline ends. This CDR3 spans 11 amino acids. The CDR3 protein is CASSGNNEQFF. CDR3 coding DNA: TGTGCCAGCTCAGGGAACAATGAGCAGTTCTTC. Full variable domain (remainder filled in from reference TRBV7-9 and TRBJ2-1): DTGVSQNPRHKITKRGQNVTFRCDPISEHNRLYWYRQTLGQGPEFLTYFQNEAQLEKSRLLSDRFSAERPKGSFSTLEIQRTEQGDSAMYLCASSGNNEQFFGPGTRLTVL.

This rearrangement joins TRBV9 to TRBJ2-2; TRBD2 matches 10 bases. The CDR3 loop spans 17 amino acids. J lost 6 bases, V lost 0 bases, and 8 bases had no gene match. In germline, CDR1 is SGDLS, CDR2 YYNGEE. CDR3 DNA sequence: TGTGCCAGCAGCGTAGCTCGGAGCGGGGGGGCCGCCGGGGAGCTGTTTTTT. This translates into CASSVARSGGAAGELFF.

The J gene is TRBJ2-3, the V gene TRBV15, with no clear D. Germline V gene sequence: CDR1 LNHNV, CDR2 YYDKDF (reference sequence). The V end lost 0 bases, the J end lost 2 bases, and 18 bases lay between the germline ends. This CDR3 has 18 amino acids. The CDR3 region is CATSRDTPQQDLTDTQYF. The CDR3 DNA is TGTGCCACCAGCAGAGATACCCCCCAGCAGGACCTCACAGATACGCAGTATTTT. Based on the CDR3 plus reference TRBV15 and TRBJ2-3, the full variable domain is DAMVIQNPRYQVTQFGKPVTLSCSQTLNHNVMYWYQQKSSQAPKLLFHYYDKDFNNEADTPDNFQSRRPNTSFCFLDIRSPGLGDTAMYLCATSRDTPQQDLTDTQYFGPGTRLTVL.

This clone was seen once. The chain uses TRBV4-2 and TRBJ2-7; D may match TRBD1 or TRBD2 (5 bases each). Germline assignment: CDR1 LGHNA and CDR2 YNFKEQ. V dropped 4 bases and J dropped 4 bases, with 17 bases sitting between them. The CDR3 contains 15 residues. This CDR3 reads CASSPYSGTPYEQYF. CDR3 nucleotide sequence: TGTGCCAGCAGCCCCTACTCCGGGACGCCGTACGAGCAGTACTTC.

The gene calls are TRBV11-1 and TRBJ2-5; 8 nucleotides agree with TRBD2. This CDR3 comprises 15 residues. V lost 3 bases to trimming and J lost 2 bases; unmatched junction nucleotides: 5. Germline lookup yields CDR1 SGHAT and CDR2 FQDESV (reference sequence). In DNA, the CDR3 is TGTGCCAGCAGCTTCCGAGCGGGGGTTCAAGAGACCCAGTACTTC. Translation: CASSFRAGVQETQYF. The full variable domain, rest sourced from reference TRBV11-1 and TRBJ2-5, is EAEVAQSPRYKITEKSQAVAFWCDPISGHATLYWYRQILGQGPELLVQFQDESVVDDSQLPKDRFSAERLKGVDSTLKIQPAELGDSAMYLCASSFRAGVQETQYFGPGTRLLVL.

This clone was picked up many times. This chain links TRBV23-1 with TRBJ2-7, with 9 bases lining up with TRBD1. TRBV23-1 is an open reading frame, and its role is uncertain. With V trimmed by 2 bases and J by 3 bases, 11 bases remained unmatched. The CDR3 has 17 residues. The CDR3 loop is CASSQPLRDRAFYEQYF. The CDR3 bases are TGCGCCAGCAGTCAACCCCTCCGGGACAGGGCATTCTACGAGCAGTACTTC.

The J gene is TRBJ1-5, the V gene TRBV4-3; D is ambiguous. Germline assignment: CDR1 LGHNA and CDR2 YSLEER. This CDR3 is built from 16 residues. Trimming cost V 4 bases and J 7 bases, with 20 bases left between them. CDR3 bases: TGCGCCAGCAGCCCATCACTCGGGGAAGGTGCCCAGCCCCAGCATTTT. This encodes CASSPSLGEGAQPQHF.

V is TRBV7-6 and J is TRBJ1-1; D remains unclear. The CDR3 sequence is 11 residues long. Trimming shortened V by 2 bases and J by 11 bases, and 9 bases separated the two germline ends. Germline V gene lookup returns CDR1 SGHVS and CDR2 FNYEAQ. Here the CDR3 reads CASSLNSGAFF. CDR3 coding DNA: TGTGCCAGCAGCTTAAACTCGGGGGCTTTCTTT.

The chain uses TRBV4-3 and TRBJ1-3; D gene unclear. Germline CDR1 reads LGHNA; CDR2 reads YSLEER. V was cut by 0 bases and J by 0 bases, with 6 bases left in between. CDR3 size: 15 residues. The CDR3 sequence is CASSQDDLSGNTIYF. CDR3 DNA sequence: TGCGCCAGCAGCCAAGATGACCTCTCTGGAAACACCATATATTTT.

V and J are TRBV27 and TRBJ1-2; TRBD1 is a possible D gene (6 bases). There are 13 residues in the CDR3. The V end was cut by 6 bases, the J end by 8 bases, with 16 bases between. The germline V gene encodes CDR1 MNHEY and CDR2 SMNVEV (reference sequence). CDR3 coding DNA: TGTGCCAGCAGCCCAACGGGGGCGGGCGGCTACACCTTC. It translates to CASSPTGAGGYTF.

The chain uses TRBV2 and TRBJ2-3, with a tentative D call TRBD2 (6 bases). The V gene lost 8 bases and the J gene lost 1 base, with 13 bases spanning the gap. The CDR3 is made up of 14 amino acids. Germline CDR1 and CDR2: SNHLY and FYNNEI. The CDR3: CASGSGLRTDTQYF. Here the CDR3 DNA reads TGTGCCAGCGGATCGGGACTTCGCACAGATACGCAGTATTTT. The whole variable domain, remainder taken from reference TRBV2 and TRBJ2-3, is EPEVTQTPSHQVTQMGQEVILRCVPISNHLYFYWYRQILGQKVEFLVSFYNNEISEKSEIFDDQFSVERPDGSNFTLKIRSTKLEDSAMYFCASGSGLRTDTQYFGPGTRLTVL.

V is TRBV14 and J is TRBJ1-1, with 8 bases identical to TRBD1. CDR1 and CDR2 (germline): SGHDN, FVKESK. V shed 2 bases, J shed 6 bases, and the junction held 8 bases outside the gene matches. The CDR3 extends over 15 amino acids. The CDR3: CASSQIRGRGAEAFF. The CDR3 bases are TGTGCCAGCAGCCAAATCAGGGGGCGCGGGGCTGAAGCTTTCTTT.

The chain is built from TRBV18 and TRBJ1-5, with unresolved D. The V end was cut by 3 bases, the J end by 3 bases, with 6 bases between. This CDR3 comprises 13 residues. CDR1 and CDR2 from the germline V gene are KGHSH and LQKENI. CDR3 protein: CASSPGLNQPQHF. In DNA, the CDR3 is TGTGCCAGCTCACCGGGTCTCAATCAGCCCCAGCATTTT.